The 30 T cell receptor beta chains in this list originate from one sample, sequenced in a study of blood T cell repertoires in COVID-19 (dated by TCRdb to between 2020 and 2021). The library was produced with the immunoSEQ multiplex PCR assay. TCRdb took this table from immuneACCESS and kept in-frame rearrangements with V and J called. Such tables lack part of the clones; where checked against another copy, unresolved V genes explain under half of the gap, and the rest is unexplained. Counted in this sample were some 75,000 clones; around 80% of them appeared once. In total, the top ten clones hold about 13% of the sample. Sequencing was carried out using peripheral blood. Receptors originate from a man aged 45 to 65 with COVID-19, enrolled during active disease.

The V call is TRBV7-6, the J call TRBJ2-1; D may be TRBD1 (6 bases). Germline-derived CDR1 and CDR2 are SGHVS and FNYEAQ. The CDR3 is 16 amino acids. V lost 5 bases and J 5 bases, leaving 19 bases between the germline ends. Here the CDR3 reads CASSGRTHQGNNEQFF. The CDR3 DNA is TGTGCCAGCAGCGGCCGGACACACCAGGGGAACAATGAGCAGTTCTTC.

V usage is TRBV6-6 and J usage is TRBJ1-5; no clear D gene. The V gene lost 6 bases and the J gene lost 2 bases, with 14 bases spanning the gap. The CDR3 loop spans 15 amino acids. Germline CDR1 reads MNHNY; CDR2 reads SVGAGI (reference sequence). The CDR3 DNA is TGTGCCAGCAGCCAGTACCCCTTGGGCAATCAGCCCCAGCATTTT. Protein: CASSQYPLGNQPQHF.

The chain recombines TRBV19 with TRBJ2-5; TRBD2 matches 10 bases. Germline CDR1 and CDR2: LNHDA and SQIVND (reference sequence). CDR3 length equals 15 residues. V was pared by 4 bases and J by 4 bases, with 6 bases of the junction left unmatched. CDR3 in DNA: TGTGCCAGTAGTAGGGCTAGCGGGAGAGCAGAGACCCAGTACTTC. Encoded protein: CASSRASGRAETQYF.

The chain is built from TRBV5-5 and TRBJ2-1, with D perhaps matching TRBD2 (6 bases). This CDR3 has 16 amino acids. The V gene's germline CDR1 is SGHKS and CDR2 YYEKEE (reference sequence). Trimming pared 0 bases from V and 0 bases from J, leaving 10 bases between. This chain's CDR3 is CASSLVGGTSYNEQFF. The CDR3, as DNA: TGTGCCAGCAGCTTGGTCGGAGGGACCTCCTACAATGAGCAGTTCTTC.

This clone turned up a few times. The J gene is TRBJ1-2, the V gene TRBV7-9; D is unclear. The ends were cut back, 5 bases at V and 0 bases at J, with 19 bases in the middle. The CDR3 is made up of 17 amino acids. Per germline, CDR1 SEHNR and CDR2 FQNEAQ (reference sequence). CDR3 in DNA: TGTGCCAGCAGCCGCCCAAACGTAGGCAGGTCTAACTATGGCTACACCTTC. This sequence encodes CASSRPNVGRSNYGYTF.

The chain is built from TRBV11-2 and TRBJ2-2; possible D gene TRBD2, 5 bases. Germline CDR1 and CDR2: SGHAT and FQNNGV. The CDR3 extends over 14 amino acids. Trimming pared 3 bases from V and 4 bases from J, leaving 9 bases between. In nucleotides, the CDR3 is TGTGCCAGCAGCTTGGCTAGCAGCACCGGGGAGCTGTTTTTT. This encodes CASSLASSTGELFF.

V usage is TRBV24-1 and J usage is TRBJ2-7; the match to TRBD1 covers 9 bases. This CDR3 spans 14 amino acids. The V and J ends lost 6 bases and 0 bases, in that order; junction bases with no gene match: 2. Germline loops: CDR1 KGHDR, CDR2 SFDVKD. The CDR3, as DNA: TGTGCCACCAGTTCGGGACAGGGCTCCTACGAGCAGTACTTC. Protein product: CATSSGQGSYEQYF.

This clone has a handful of counts. The V call is TRBV11-2, the J call TRBJ1-1, with 7 bases identical to TRBD1. Unmatched junction bases numbered 11, after V lost 5 bases and J lost 8 bases. The CDR3 consists of 14 residues. CDR1 is SGHAT, CDR2 FQNNGV, per germline. CDR3 sequence: CASSPAFFRGEAFF. CDR3 coding DNA: TGTGCCAGCAGCCCAGCCTTTTTCAGGGGGGAAGCTTTCTTT.

V usage is TRBV6-5 and J usage is TRBJ2-7, with D possibly TRBD1 on 5 matching bases. V lost 5 bases, J lost 3 bases, and 17 bases lay in between. CDR1 is MNHEY and CDR2 is SVGAGI in the germline V gene. The CDR3 is 15 residues long. CDR3 DNA: TGTGCCAGCAGTAAAAAACTTCAGGGTTACTACGAGCAGTACTTC. Translation gives CASSKKLQGYYEQYF.

V usage is TRBV7-2 and J usage is TRBJ1-1, with TRBD1 matching over 11 bases. The V gene's germline CDR1 is SGHTA and CDR2 FQGNSA. The CDR3 is 14 residues long. After removal of 6 bases from V and 10 bases from J, the junction contained 10 bases not matched to a gene. In DNA, the CDR3 is TGTGCCAGCAGACGGGACAGGGGGAGTGGGGGAGCTTTCTTT. It encodes CASRRDRGSGGAFF.

This clone was picked up one time. The chain recombines TRBV11-2 with TRBJ2-1; maybe TRBD1 (6 bases). Germline V CDR1 and CDR2: SGHAT, FQNNGV. The V and J ends lost 5 bases and 9 bases respectively, with 11 bases between them. The CDR3 totals 12 residues. The CDR3 DNA sequence: TGTGCCAGCAGCCTAACAGGGACTGAGCAGTTCTTC. This sequence encodes CASSLTGTEQFF.

This clone occurred a few times. The V call is TRBV9, the J call TRBJ2-7, with 12 bases that match TRBD2. The CDR3 totals 17 residues. Germline V CDR1 and CDR2: SGDLS, YYNGEE. J lost 3 bases, V lost 4 bases, and 11 bases had no gene match. CDR3 DNA: TGTGCCAGCAGCCCGCTAGCGGGAGGGCCCGGGGACTACGAGCAGTACTTC. Translation: CASSPLAGGPGDYEQYF.

The chain combines TRBV9 with TRBJ2-7; perhaps TRBD2 as D (6 bases). V was clipped by 4 bases and J by 5 bases, with 16 bases between them. The CDR3 is 14 amino acids. Germline CDR1 is SGDLS and CDR2 is YYNGEE. The CDR3 region is CASSSRLDFHEQYF. The CDR3 DNA reads TGTGCCAGCAGCTCACGACTAGACTTTCACGAGCAGTACTTC. The full variable domain, in which reference TRBV9 and TRBJ2-7 provide the parts outside the CDR3, is DSGVTQTPKHLITATGQRVTLRCSPRSGDLSVYWYQQSLDQGLQFLIQYYNGEERAKGNILERFSAQQFPDLHSELNLSSLELGDSALYFCASSSRLDFHEQYFGPGTRLTVT.

For this clone: At one end, the junction sequence differs from germline, possibly due to a read error. The rearrangement uses TRBV20-1 and TRBJ2-3; D is undetermined. The CDR3 totals 15 residues. The germline CDR1 and CDR2 sequences are DFQATT and SNEGSKA (reference sequence). CDR3 protein: CSASPSVSSPDTQYF. The CDR3 nucleotides read TGCAGCGCTAGTCCCAGCGTGTCATCACCAGATACGCAGTATTTT.

The chain is built from TRBV5-4 and TRBJ1-4, with 7 bases matching TRBD1. The germline V gene has CDR1 SGHNT and CDR2 YYREEE (reference sequence). With V trimmed by 4 bases and J by 5 bases, 5 bases remained unmatched. This CDR3 has 14 residues. The CDR3 protein is CASSPGGRNEKLFF. CDR3 sequence (DNA): TGTGCCAGCAGCCCAGGGGGACGGAATGAAAAACTGTTTTTT.

The chain recombines TRBV5-1 with TRBJ2-7; D call uncertain. Germline V lookup: CDR1 SGHRS, CDR2 YFSETQ. V was cut by 1 base and J by 0 bases, with 8 bases left in between. The CDR3 has 14 residues. CDR3 residues: CASSLRRSSYEQYF. The CDR3 nucleotides read TGCGCCAGCAGCTTGCGACGGAGCTCCTACGAGCAGTACTTC.

This rearrangement joins TRBV6-5 to TRBJ2-2; 7 bases map to TRBD1. The V gene end was trimmed by 5 bases and the J gene end by 4 bases; junction bases not matched to a gene: 4. This CDR3 comprises 14 residues. Germline V CDR1 and CDR2: MNHEY, SVGAGI. The CDR3: CASSRQGITGELFF. CDR3 nucleotide sequence: TGTGCCAGCAGTCGACAGGGAATCACCGGGGAGCTGTTTTTT.

This clone was detected many times. The J gene is TRBJ2-3, the V gene TRBV10-3, with a possible D match to TRBD1 (5 bases). The CDR3 has 13 amino acids. Looked up from germline, CDR1 is ENHRY and CDR2 is SYGVKD. With 4 bases removed from V and 10 bases from J, the gap between germline ends came to 15 bases. CDR3 protein: CAISANRTTPQYF. In DNA, the CDR3 is TGTGCCATCAGTGCTAACAGGACCACGCCGCAGTATTTT.

The chain combines TRBV6-1 with TRBJ2-7; D ambiguous. Between the trimmed V and J ends, which lost 1 base and 2 bases, there was a span of 12 bases. CDR3 length: 15 amino acids. Germline V lookup: CDR1 MNHNS, CDR2 SASEGT. CDR3 sequence reads: CASSEGPKGAYEQYF. In DNA form, the CDR3 reads TGTGCCAGCAGTGAAGGTCCGAAAGGAGCCTACGAGCAGTACTTC.

This clone occurred once. The chain combines TRBV27 with TRBJ1-6, with D uncertain. Germline V gives CDR1 MNHEY, CDR2 SMNVEV (reference sequence). The CDR3 is made up of 16 amino acids. V lost 0 bases, J lost 6 bases, and 12 bases lay in between. The chain's CDR3 is CASSLSWQSRNSPLHF. As DNA, the CDR3 is TGTGCCAGCAGTTTATCGTGGCAGTCCCGTAATTCACCCCTCCACTTT.

The CDR3 nucleotides are TGCAGCGCTAGGGGTTTGGCGGGGGGATCCCCCTGGGATGAGCAGTTCTTC. Its translation is CSARGLAGGSPWDEQFF. J is TRBJ2-1 and V is TRBV29-1, with 8 bases fitting TRBD2. In germline, CDR1 is SQVTM, CDR2 ANQGSEA. The CDR3 is 17 residues long. V trimming: 7 bases; J trimming: 8 bases; junction bases outside the gene matches: 22.

The V gene is TRBV15, the J gene TRBJ2-7; D perhaps matches TRBD2 (5 bases). The CDR3 is 15 residues long. V was shortened by 2 bases and J by 5 bases, with 16 bases between the two germline ends. The V gene's germline CDR1 is LNHNV and CDR2 YYDKDF (reference sequence). CDR3 residues: CATSRRGPGRNEQYF. Written as DNA, the CDR3 is TGTGCCACCAGCAGACGAGGACCGGGAAGAAACGAGCAGTACTTC.

The chain carries TRBV6-6 and TRBJ1-4; weak D call: TRBD1 (5 bases). The germline V gene has CDR1 MNHNY and CDR2 SVGAGI (reference sequence). This CDR3 is built from 15 residues. Trimming took off 6 bases at V and 10 bases at J, with 21 bases between the two ends. As DNA, the CDR3 is TGTGCCAGCAGCCTACAGGAGCCTTCTAAAGCAAAACTGTTTTTT. Amino acid sequence: CASSLQEPSKAKLFF.

V and J are TRBV28 and TRBJ1-5; possibly TRBD1 for D (5 bases). Trimming took 2 bases from V and 9 from J, leaving 14 bases between them. This CDR3 has 14 residues. Germline-derived CDR1 and CDR2 are MDHEN and SYDVKM. CDR3 DNA: TGTGCCAGCAGTTTAAATAGGGGCGAATGGCCCCAGCATTTT. It codes for CASSLNRGEWPQHF.

This rearrangement joins TRBV5-8 to TRBJ1-1; 9 positions agree with TRBD1. The length of the CDR3 is 15 residues. Per the germline V gene, CDR1 is SGHTS and CDR2 is YDEGEE. J gave up 1 base and V 4 bases, and 5 bases lay outside the gene matches. In DNA, the CDR3 is TGTGCCAGCAGCACCGGGACAGGGACGAACACTGAAGCTTTCTTT. Translating it yields CASSTGTGTNTEAFF.

The chain recombines TRBV7-8 with TRBJ1-6; D not certain. This CDR3 has 13 residues. Per germline, CDR1 SGHVS and CDR2 FQNEAQ. Trimming shortened V by 7 bases and J by 8 bases, and 12 bases separated the two germline ends. The CDR3 region has the DNA TGTGCCAGCACCCCCCGGCGGGATTCACCCCTCCACTTT. Protein product: CASTPRRDSPLHF. The variable domain in full, completed from reference TRBV7-8 and TRBJ1-6, reads GAGVSQSPRYKVAKRGQDVALRCDPISGHVSLFWYQQALGQGPEFLTYFQNEAQLDKSGLPSDRFFAERPEGSVSTLKIQRTQQEDSAVYLCASTPRRDSPLHFGNGTRLTVT.

This chain links TRBV5-4 with TRBJ2-3, with TRBD1 matching over 9 bases. The CDR3 runs to 16 residues. Looked up from germline, CDR1 is SGHNT and CDR2 is YYREEE (reference sequence). V was pared by 2 bases and J by 4 bases, with 8 bases of the junction left unmatched. The CDR3 protein is CASSLRTGVGADTQYF. For the CDR3, the DNA is TGTGCCAGCAGCTTAAGGACAGGGGTGGGGGCAGATACGCAGTATTTT.

The chain joins TRBV7-9 to TRBJ2-3; 11 nucleotides line up with TRBD2. CDR1 is SEHNR and CDR2 is FQNEAQ in the germline V gene (reference sequence). With V trimmed by 5 bases and J by 0 bases, 7 bases remained unmatched. The CDR3 runs 17 residues. CDR3 sequence: CASSPSRLAGSTDTQYF. The CDR3 nucleotides read TGTGCCAGCAGCCCCTCGCGACTAGCGGGAAGCACAGATACGCAGTATTTT.

This chain links TRBV7-6 with TRBJ2-1; 7 nucleotides agree with TRBD2. Germline V gives CDR1 SGHVS, CDR2 FNYEAQ. The CDR3 consists of 16 residues. V was clipped by 1 base and J by 6 bases; unmatched bases: 9. The CDR3, as DNA: TGTGCCAGCAGCTTAGGGGTCGGGACTATAGGCAATGAGCAGTTCTTC. Protein: CASSLGVGTIGNEQFF.

This clone was found a few times. The gene calls are TRBV4-3 and TRBJ1-4; 9 nucleotides agree with TRBD1. This CDR3 contains 16 residues. Germline trimming cut 4 bases from V and 8 bases from J; bases unmatched to any gene: 11. Germline V lookup: CDR1 LGHNA, CDR2 YSLEER. In nucleotides, the CDR3 is TGCGCCAGCAGCCGGAACCCGGGACAGGGCGGAGAAAAACTGTTTTTT. Translating gives CASSRNPGQGGEKLFF.